This passage covers 13 T cell receptor beta chains from one sample sequenced in a study of blood T cell repertoires in COVID-19. Method: immunoSEQ multiplex PCR; TCRdb's copy keeps in-frame clones and lacks some. The sample consists of 30,000 to 35,000 clones, around four fifths of them appearing once. The material sequenced was peripheral blood. These receptors were obtained from a man aged 45-60 years with acute or convalescent COVID-19.

The V gene is TRBV15, the J gene TRBJ2-5, with 8 bases that match TRBD2. This CDR3 has 15 amino acids. From germline, CDR1 is LNHNV and CDR2 YYDKDF (reference sequence). Unmatched junction bases numbered 6, after V lost 2 bases and J lost 4 bases. CDR3 DNA: TGTGCCACCAGCAGACCTTATAGCGGGGCAGAGACCCAGTACTTC. Translation gives CATSRPYSGAETQYF.

This clone was observed a single time. V gene TRBV29-1 combines with J gene TRBJ2-3; perhaps TRBD2 as D (7 bases). Trimming pared 8 bases from V and 4 bases from J, leaving 13 bases between. The CDR3 spans 12 residues. CDR1 is SQVTM and CDR2 is ANQGSEA in the germline V gene. The CDR3: CSLGGAADTQYF. CDR3 DNA sequence: TGCAGCCTGGGGGGGGCCGCAGATACGCAGTATTTT.

The rearrangement links TRBV5-1 to TRBJ1-1, with D possibly TRBD1 on 5 matching bases. The CDR3 loop spans 16 amino acids. V was trimmed by 5 bases and J by 1 base, leaving 18 bases between them. In germline, CDR1 is SGHRS, CDR2 YFSETQ. In DNA form, the CDR3 reads TGCGCCAGCAGACGCAGGGTAGAGGAGGGGAACACTGAAGCTTTCTTT. This translates into CASRRRVEEGNTEAFF.

This clone turned up a few times. The V gene is TRBV10-3, the J gene TRBJ2-3; 11 bases fit TRBD2. Unmatched junction bases numbered 4, after V lost 4 bases and J lost 1 base. This CDR3 comprises 16 residues. Germline V gene lookup returns CDR1 ENHRY and CDR2 SYGVKD. The CDR3 reads CAISVRSGGGTDTQYF. DNA of the CDR3: TGTGCCATCAGTGTCCGTAGCGGGGGGGGCACAGATACGCAGTATTTT.

The genes are TRBV28 and TRBJ2-7; D gene unclear. Trimming took off 2 bases at V and 5 bases at J, with 7 bases between the two ends. Germline V gene data show CDR1 as MDHEN and CDR2 as SYDVKM. This CDR3 is 12 amino acids long. The CDR3 nucleotides read TGTGCCAGCAGTTTACTAGACGACGAGCAGTACTTC. This codes for CASSLLDDEQYF.

The chain employs TRBV4-1 and TRBJ2-7, with TRBD2 matching 10 bases. The CDR3 spans 15 residues. Per germline, CDR1 MGHRA and CDR2 YSYEKL. The V gene end was trimmed by 3 bases and the J gene end by 1 base; junction bases not matched to a gene: 3. CDR3 in amino acids: CASSQRTSGSYEQYF. The CDR3 DNA reads as TGCGCCAGCAGCCAGAGGACTAGCGGATCCTACGAGCAGTACTTC.

J is TRBJ1-2 and V is TRBV6-5, with a possible D match to TRBD1 (6 bases). CDR3 length equals 13 residues. Trimming took 2 bases from V and 8 from J, leaving 12 bases between them. Germline values: CDR1 MNHEY, CDR2 SVGAGI. This CDR3 is CASSYPQGEGYTF. The CDR3 nucleotides are TGTGCCAGCAGTTACCCACAGGGCGAGGGCTACACCTTC.

V usage is TRBV5-4 and J usage is TRBJ1-3, with TRBD1 matching over 7 bases. From germline, CDR1 is SGHNT and CDR2 YYREEE (reference sequence). This CDR3 is built from 14 residues. J was trimmed by 4 bases and V by 4 bases; bases with no gene match: 5. The CDR3 DNA is TGTGCCAGCAGCCCGACAGGGTCGGGAAACACCATATATTTT. Residues: CASSPTGSGNTIYF.

This clone appeared a single time. The J gene is TRBJ2-7, the V gene TRBV2; 8 bases line up with TRBD2. Germline V gene data show CDR1 as SNHLY and CDR2 as FYNNEI. This CDR3 region has 15 residues. J gave up 0 bases and V 4 bases, and 5 bases lay outside the gene matches. The CDR3 loop is CASSGGGGFSYEQYF. Written as DNA, the CDR3 is TGTGCCAGCAGTGGAGGCGGGGGGTTCTCCTACGAGCAGTACTTC.

The chain links TRBV6-5 to TRBJ2-7; 7 bases match TRBD1. This CDR3 comprises 14 residues. Losses at the gene ends were 7 bases for V and 2 bases for J; bases not matched to a gene: 8. Germline CDR1 MNHEY, CDR2 SVGAGI. CDR3 sequence: CASKRDSVPYEQYF. The CDR3 DNA is TGTGCCAGCAAAAGGGACAGCGTTCCCTACGAGCAGTACTTC.

The chain couples TRBV15 to TRBJ1-6; D may be TRBD1 (6 bases). V lost 8 bases and J lost 9, with 23 bases in between. Germline-derived CDR1 and CDR2 are LNHNV and YYDKDF (reference sequence). The CDR3 has 16 amino acids. CDR3 protein: CATRAGGEMTGSPLHF. CDR3 DNA sequence: TGTGCCACCCGCGCGGGGGGGGAAATGACAGGTTCACCCCTCCACTTT.

The chain joins TRBV27 to TRBJ2-7, with 15 positions matching TRBD2. There are 15 residues in the CDR3. Germline CDR1 and CDR2: MNHEY and SMNVEV (reference sequence). The V segment lost 5 bases and the J segment 5 bases; nucleotides outside the gene matches: 4. The CDR3 loop reads CASSPGTSGRNEQYF. DNA for the CDR3: TGTGCCAGCAGTCCAGGGACTAGCGGGAGGAACGAGCAGTACTTC.

The J gene is TRBJ2-1, the V gene TRBV9; 12 bases agree with TRBD2. The CDR3 sequence is 16 residues long. CDR1 is SGDLS and CDR2 is YYNGEE in the germline V gene. The V gene end was trimmed by 3 bases and the J gene end by 4 bases; junction bases not matched to a gene: 5. Here the CDR3 DNA reads TGTGCCAGCAGCGGACTAGCGGGGGTCACATACAATGAGCAGTTCTTC. This gives the protein CASSGLAGVTYNEQFF.